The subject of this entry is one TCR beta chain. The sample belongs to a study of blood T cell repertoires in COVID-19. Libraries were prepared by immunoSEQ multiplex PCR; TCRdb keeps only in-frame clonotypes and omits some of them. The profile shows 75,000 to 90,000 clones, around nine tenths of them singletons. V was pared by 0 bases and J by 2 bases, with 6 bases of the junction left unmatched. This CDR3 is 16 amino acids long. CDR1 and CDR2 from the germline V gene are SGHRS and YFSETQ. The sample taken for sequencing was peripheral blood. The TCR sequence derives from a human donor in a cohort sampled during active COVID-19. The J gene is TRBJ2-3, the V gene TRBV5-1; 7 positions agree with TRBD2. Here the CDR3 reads CASSLAGGGFTDTQYF. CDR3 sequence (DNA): TGCGCCAGCAGCTTGGCGGGCGGGGGATTCACAGATACGCAGTATTTT.